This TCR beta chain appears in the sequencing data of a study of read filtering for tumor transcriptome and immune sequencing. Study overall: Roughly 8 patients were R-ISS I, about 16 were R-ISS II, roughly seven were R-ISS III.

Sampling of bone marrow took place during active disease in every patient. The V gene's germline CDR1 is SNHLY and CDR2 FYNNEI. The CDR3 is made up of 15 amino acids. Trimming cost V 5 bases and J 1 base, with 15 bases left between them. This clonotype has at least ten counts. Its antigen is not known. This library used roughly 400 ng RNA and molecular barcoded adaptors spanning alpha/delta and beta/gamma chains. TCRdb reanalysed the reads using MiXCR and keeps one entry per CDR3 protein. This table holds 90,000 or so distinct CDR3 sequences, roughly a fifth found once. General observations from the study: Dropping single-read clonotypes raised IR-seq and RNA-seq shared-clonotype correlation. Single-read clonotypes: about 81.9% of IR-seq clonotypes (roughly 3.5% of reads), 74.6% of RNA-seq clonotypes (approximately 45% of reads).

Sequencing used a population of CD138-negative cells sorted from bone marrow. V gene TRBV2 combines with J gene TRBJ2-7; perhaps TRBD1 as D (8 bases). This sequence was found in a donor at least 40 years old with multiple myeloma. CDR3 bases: TGTGCCAGCAGTCTACAGGGGGGGAAATCCTACGAGCAGTACTTC. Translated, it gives CASSLQGGKSYEQYF.